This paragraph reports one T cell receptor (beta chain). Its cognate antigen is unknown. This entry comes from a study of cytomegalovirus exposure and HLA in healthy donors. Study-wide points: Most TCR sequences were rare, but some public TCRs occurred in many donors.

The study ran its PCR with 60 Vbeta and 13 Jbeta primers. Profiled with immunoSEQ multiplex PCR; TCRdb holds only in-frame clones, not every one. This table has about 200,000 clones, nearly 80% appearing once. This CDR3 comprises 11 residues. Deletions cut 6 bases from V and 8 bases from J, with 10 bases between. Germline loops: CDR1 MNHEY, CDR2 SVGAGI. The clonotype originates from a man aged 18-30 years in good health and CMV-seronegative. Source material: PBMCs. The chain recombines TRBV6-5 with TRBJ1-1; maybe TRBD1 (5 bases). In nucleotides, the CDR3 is TGTGCCAGCAGACTCGACAGAGAAGCTTTCTTT. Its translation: CASRLDREAFF.